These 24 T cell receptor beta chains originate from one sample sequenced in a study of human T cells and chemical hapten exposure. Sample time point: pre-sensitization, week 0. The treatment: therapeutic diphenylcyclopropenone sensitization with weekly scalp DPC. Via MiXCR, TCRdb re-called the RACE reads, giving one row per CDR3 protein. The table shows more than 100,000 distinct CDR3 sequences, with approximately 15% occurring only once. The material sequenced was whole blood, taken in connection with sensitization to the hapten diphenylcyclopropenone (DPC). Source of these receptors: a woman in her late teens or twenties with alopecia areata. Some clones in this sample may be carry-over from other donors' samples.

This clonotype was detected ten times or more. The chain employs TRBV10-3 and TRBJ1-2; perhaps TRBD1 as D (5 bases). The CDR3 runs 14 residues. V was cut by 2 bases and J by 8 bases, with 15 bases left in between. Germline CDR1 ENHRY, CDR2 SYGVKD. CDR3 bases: TGTGCCATCAGTGAGCAGGGAGGCGTTTCGGGCTACACCTTC. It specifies CAISEQGGVSGYTF.

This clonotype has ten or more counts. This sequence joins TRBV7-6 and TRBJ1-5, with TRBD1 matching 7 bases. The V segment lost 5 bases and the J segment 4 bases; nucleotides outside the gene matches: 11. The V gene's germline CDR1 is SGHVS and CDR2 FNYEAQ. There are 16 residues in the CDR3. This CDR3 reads CASSLSPWTGNQPQHF. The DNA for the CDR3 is TGTGCCAGCAGCCTAAGCCCCTGGACAGGTAATCAGCCCCAGCATTTT.

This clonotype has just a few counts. The CDR3 nucleotides are TGTGCCAGCAGCTTAGCGGGGAAGACCTACGAGCAGTACTTC. As protein: CASSLAGKTYEQYF. The chain has TRBV7-9 and TRBJ2-7; D ambiguous. Trimming cost V 0 bases and J 2 bases, with 8 bases left between them. Looked up from germline, CDR1 is SEHNR and CDR2 is FQNEAQ (reference sequence). The CDR3 sequence is 14 residues long. The complete variable domain, with remaining parts taken from reference TRBV7-9 and TRBJ2-7, reads DTGVSQNPRHKITKRGQNVTFRCDPISEHNRLYWYRQTLGQGPEFLTYFQNEAQLEKSRLLSDRFSAERPKGSFSTLEIQRTEQGDSAMYLCASSLAGKTYEQYFGPGTRLTVT.

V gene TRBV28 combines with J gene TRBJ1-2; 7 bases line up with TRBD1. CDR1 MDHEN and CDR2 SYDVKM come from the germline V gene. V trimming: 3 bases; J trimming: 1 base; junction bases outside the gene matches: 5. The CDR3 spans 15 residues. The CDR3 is CASSLLQGGNYGYTF. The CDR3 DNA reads TGTGCCAGCAGTTTGCTTCAGGGGGGTAACTATGGCTACACCTTC.

This CDR3 is CASSFLDRLAKNIQYF. CDR3 DNA sequence: TGTGCCAGCAGTTTCCTGGACAGATTAGCCAAAAACATTCAGTACTTC. The gene calls are TRBV28 and TRBJ2-4; TRBD1 is a possible D gene (6 bases). V gave up 3 bases and J gave up 0 bases, with 12 bases separating them. Looked up from germline, CDR1 is MDHEN and CDR2 is SYDVKM. The CDR3 spans 16 residues.

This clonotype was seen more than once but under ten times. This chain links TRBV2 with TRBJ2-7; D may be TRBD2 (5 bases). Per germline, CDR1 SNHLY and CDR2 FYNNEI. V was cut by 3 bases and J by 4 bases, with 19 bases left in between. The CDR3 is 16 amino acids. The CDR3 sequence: CASSDEAGGTGYEQYF. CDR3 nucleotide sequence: TGTGCCAGCAGTGATGAGGCAGGAGGTACGGGATACGAGCAGTACTTC. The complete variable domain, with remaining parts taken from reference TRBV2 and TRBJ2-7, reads EPEVTQTPSHQVTQMGQEVILRCVPISNHLYFYWYRQILGQKVEFLVSFYNNEISEKSEIFDDQFSVERPDGSNFTLKIRSTKLEDSAMYFCASSDEAGGTGYEQYFGPGTRLTVT.

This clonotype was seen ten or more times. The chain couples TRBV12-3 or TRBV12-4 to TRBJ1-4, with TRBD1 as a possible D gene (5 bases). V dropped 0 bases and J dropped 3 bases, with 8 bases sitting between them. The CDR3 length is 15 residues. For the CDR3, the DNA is TGTGCCAGCAGTTTAGCCCCGGGGGCTAATGAAAAACTGTTTTTT. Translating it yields CASSLAPGANEKLFF.

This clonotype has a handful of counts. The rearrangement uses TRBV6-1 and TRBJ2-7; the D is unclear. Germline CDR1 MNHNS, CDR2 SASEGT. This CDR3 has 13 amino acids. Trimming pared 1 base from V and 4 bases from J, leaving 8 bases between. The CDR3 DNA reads TGTGCCAGCAGTGAAGGGATGGGGTACGAGCAGTACTTC. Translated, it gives CASSEGMGYEQYF.

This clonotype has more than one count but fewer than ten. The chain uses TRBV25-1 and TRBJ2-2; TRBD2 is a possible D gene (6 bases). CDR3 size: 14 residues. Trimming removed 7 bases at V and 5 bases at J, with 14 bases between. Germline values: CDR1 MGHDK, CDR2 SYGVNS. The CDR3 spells CASKGRIGTGELFF. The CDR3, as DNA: TGTGCCAGCAAAGGGAGGATCGGAACCGGGGAGCTGTTTTTT.

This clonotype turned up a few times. This CDR3 is CASRRNTEAFF. CDR3 DNA: TGTGCCAGCAGAAGGAACACTGAAGCTTTCTTT. This chain connects TRBV2 to TRBJ1-1; D gene ambiguous. The V gene lost 6 bases and the J gene lost 1 base, with 3 bases spanning the gap. CDR3 length: 11 amino acids. Germline CDR1 SNHLY, CDR2 FYNNEI.

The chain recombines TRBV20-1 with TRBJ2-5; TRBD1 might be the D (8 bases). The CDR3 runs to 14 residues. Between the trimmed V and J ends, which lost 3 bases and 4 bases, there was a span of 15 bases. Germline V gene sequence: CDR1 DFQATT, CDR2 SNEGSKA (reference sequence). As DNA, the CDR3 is TGCAGTGCTAGGTTGTACAGGGGGGGAGAGACCCAGTACTTC. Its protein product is CSARLYRGGETQYF.

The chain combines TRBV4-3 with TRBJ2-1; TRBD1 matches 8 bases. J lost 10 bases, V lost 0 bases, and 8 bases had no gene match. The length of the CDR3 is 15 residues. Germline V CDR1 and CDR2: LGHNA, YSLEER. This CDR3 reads CASSQERTGIREQFF. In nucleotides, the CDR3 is TGCGCCAGCAGCCAAGAGAGGACAGGGATTCGGGAGCAGTTCTTC.

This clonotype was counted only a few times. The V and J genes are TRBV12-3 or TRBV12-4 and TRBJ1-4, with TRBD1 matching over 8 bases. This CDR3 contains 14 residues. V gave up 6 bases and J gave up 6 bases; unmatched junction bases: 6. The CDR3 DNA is TGTGCCAGCAGCCTACAGGGGGGGTATGAAAAACTGTTTTTT. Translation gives CASSLQGGYEKLFF.

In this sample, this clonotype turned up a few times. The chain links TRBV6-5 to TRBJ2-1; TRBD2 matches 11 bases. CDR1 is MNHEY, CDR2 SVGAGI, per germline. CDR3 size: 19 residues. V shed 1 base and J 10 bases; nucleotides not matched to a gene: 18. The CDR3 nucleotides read TGTGCCAGCAGTTACTTTACTAGCGGGGGTTTTCCCATTTCACGGGAGCAGTTCTTC. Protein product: CASSYFTSGGFPISREQFF.

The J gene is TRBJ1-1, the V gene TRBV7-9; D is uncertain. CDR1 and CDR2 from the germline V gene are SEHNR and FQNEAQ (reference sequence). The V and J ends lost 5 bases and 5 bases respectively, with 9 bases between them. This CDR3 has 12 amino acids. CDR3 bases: TGTGCCAGCAGCCCTCTCGAGACTGAAGCTTTCTTT. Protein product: CASSPLETEAFF.

This CDR3 is CASSTYREGSPLHF. The DNA for the CDR3 is TGTGCCAGCAGTACGTACAGGGAAGGTTCACCCCTCCACTTT. V and J are TRBV2 and TRBJ1-6, with D perhaps matching TRBD1 (6 bases). The CDR3 totals 14 residues. Germline V lookup: CDR1 SNHLY, CDR2 FYNNEI. Trimming left V 5 bases short and J 9 bases short, with 14 bases between.

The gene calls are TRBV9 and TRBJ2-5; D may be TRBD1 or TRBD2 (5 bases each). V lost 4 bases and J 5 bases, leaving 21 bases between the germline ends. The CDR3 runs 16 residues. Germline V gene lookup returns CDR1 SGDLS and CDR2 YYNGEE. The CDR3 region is CASSSPRRDASETQYF. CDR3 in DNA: TGTGCCAGCAGCTCCCCCCGTCGGGACGCCTCGGAGACCCAGTACTTC.

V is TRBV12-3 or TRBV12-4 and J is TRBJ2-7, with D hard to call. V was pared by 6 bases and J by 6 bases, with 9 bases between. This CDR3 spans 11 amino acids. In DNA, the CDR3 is TGTGCCAGCAGCCGTCCAGGCGAGCAGTACTTC. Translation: CASSRPGEQYF.

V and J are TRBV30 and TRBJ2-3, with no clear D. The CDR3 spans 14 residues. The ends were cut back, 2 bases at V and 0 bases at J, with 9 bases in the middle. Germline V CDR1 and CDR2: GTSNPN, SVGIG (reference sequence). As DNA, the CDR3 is TGTGCCTGGAGTTTAGGGTATAGCACAGATACGCAGTATTTT. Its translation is CAWSLGYSTDTQYF.

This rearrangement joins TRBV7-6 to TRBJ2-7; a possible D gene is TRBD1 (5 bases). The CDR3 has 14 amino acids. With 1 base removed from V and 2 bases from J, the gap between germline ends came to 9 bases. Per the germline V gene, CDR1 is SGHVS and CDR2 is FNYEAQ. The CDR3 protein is CASSLDRTTYEQYF. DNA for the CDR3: TGTGCCAGCAGCTTAGACAGGACCACCTACGAGCAGTACTTC.

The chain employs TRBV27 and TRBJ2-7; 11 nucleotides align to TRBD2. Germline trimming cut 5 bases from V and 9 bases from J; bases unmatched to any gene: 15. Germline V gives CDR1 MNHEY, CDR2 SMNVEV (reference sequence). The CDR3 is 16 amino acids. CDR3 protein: CASSTPTSGVIHVQYF. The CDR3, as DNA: TGTGCCAGCAGTACCCCGACTAGCGGGGTAATTCACGTGCAGTACTTC.

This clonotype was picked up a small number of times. For the CDR3, the DNA is TGCAGTACCTTGACTAGCGGGAGCACAGATACGCAGTATTTT. Translating gives CSTLTSGSTDTQYF. The chain uses TRBV20-1 and TRBJ2-3; 10 nucleotides align to TRBD2. The CDR3 has 14 amino acids. V shed 8 bases and J 0 bases; nucleotides not matched to a gene: 5. The V gene's germline CDR1 is DFQATT and CDR2 SNEGSKA (reference sequence).

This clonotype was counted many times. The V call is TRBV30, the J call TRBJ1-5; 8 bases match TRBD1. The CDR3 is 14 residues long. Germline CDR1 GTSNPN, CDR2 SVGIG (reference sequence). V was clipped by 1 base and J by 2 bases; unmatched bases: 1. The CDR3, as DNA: TGTGCCTGGAGTGCGGACAGGGGCAATCAGCCCCAGCATTTT. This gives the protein CAWSADRGNQPQHF.

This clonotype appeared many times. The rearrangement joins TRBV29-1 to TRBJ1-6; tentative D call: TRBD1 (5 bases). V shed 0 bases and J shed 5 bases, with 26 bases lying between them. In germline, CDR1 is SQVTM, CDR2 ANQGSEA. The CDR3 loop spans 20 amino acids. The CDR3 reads CSVEDPSCPHRSADNSPLHF. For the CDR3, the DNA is TGCAGCGTTGAAGACCCCTCGTGTCCCCACAGGTCAGCCGATAATTCACCCCTCCACTTT.